These 7 T cell receptor beta chains were all obtained from the same sample, sequenced in a study of blood T cell repertoires in COVID-19. Profiling relied on immunoSEQ multiplex PCR, and the TCRdb table lists in-frame clones only, not all of them. This table holds about 80,000 clones, about 78% found once. The sequenced sample consisted of peripheral blood. The origin of the receptors is a human donor in a cohort sampled during active COVID-19.

The V call is TRBV4-1, the J call TRBJ1-1; 9 bases map to TRBD1. The CDR3 totals 18 residues. CDR1 is MGHRA and CDR2 is YSYEKL in the germline V gene. V shed 1 base, J shed 2 bases, and the junction held 11 bases outside the gene matches. The CDR3 bases are TGCGCCAGCAGCCAAGCGATCACAGGGGGCGCGAATAACACTGAAGCTTTCTTT. Amino acid sequence: CASSQAITGGANNTEAFF.

The V and J genes are TRBV7-9 and TRBJ1-3; D is perhaps TRBD1 (6 bases). CDR1 is SEHNR, CDR2 FQNEAQ, per germline (reference sequence). CDR3 length: 18 amino acids. V lost 3 bases to trimming and J lost 0 bases, with 18 bases between them. CDR3 region: CASSFSVWTADSGNTIYF. The CDR3 nucleotides are TGTGCCAGCAGCTTTTCCGTATGGACAGCCGACTCTGGAAACACCATATATTTT.

The V gene is TRBV2, the J gene TRBJ1-5, with D tentatively TRBD1 (6 bases). Trimming pared 4 bases from V and 5 bases from J, leaving 12 bases between. This CDR3 comprises 14 residues. The germline CDR1 and CDR2 sequences are SNHLY and FYNNEI. The CDR3 DNA follows: TGTGCCAGCAGTGCAGGCGGGGGGCATCAGCCCCAGCATTTT. This codes for CASSAGGGHQPQHF.

V usage is TRBV6-5 and J usage is TRBJ2-1; tentative D call: TRBD2 (6 bases). Germline CDR1 MNHEY, CDR2 SVGAGI. With 3 bases removed from V and 1 base from J, the gap between germline ends came to 10 bases. The CDR3 extends over 15 amino acids. CDR3 in amino acids: CASSYSAGSYNEQFF. CDR3 bases: TGTGCCAGCAGTTATTCAGCGGGTTCCTACAATGAGCAGTTCTTC.

The V gene is TRBV10-3, the J gene TRBJ2-3; 9 nucleotides agree with TRBD2. V gave up 2 bases and J gave up 4 bases; unmatched junction bases: 10. Germline loops: CDR1 ENHRY, CDR2 SYGVKD. This CDR3 has 17 residues. CDR3 nucleotide sequence: TGTGCCATCAGTGAGCCTGTACTAGCGGGCATCGCAGATACGCAGTATTTT. Translating it yields CAISEPVLAGIADTQYF.

The chain carries TRBV5-4 and TRBJ1-2, with D perhaps TRBD1 (6 bases). V shed 4 bases and J shed 3 bases, with 13 bases lying between them. In germline, CDR1 is SGHNT, CDR2 YYREEE (reference sequence). The CDR3 is made up of 14 amino acids. CDR3 protein: CASSDRDTYYGYTF. Here the CDR3 DNA reads TGTGCCAGCAGCGATAGGGACACCTACTATGGCTACACCTTC.

The chain carries TRBV5-5 and TRBJ2-1; 7 bases align to TRBD1. The CDR3 totals 15 residues. J lost 4 bases, V lost 2 bases, and 6 bases had no gene match. CDR1 is SGHKS and CDR2 is YYEKEE in the germline V gene (reference sequence). CDR3: CASSLVGTAYNEQFF. The CDR3 DNA follows: TGTGCCAGCAGCTTAGTGGGGACAGCATACAATGAGCAGTTCTTC.